The 30 T cell receptor beta chains presented below share a single source sample, sequenced in a study of response to subunit inactivated influenza vaccine. MiXCR, applied by TCRdb to the RT-PCR reads, yields one record per CDR3 protein. The sample holds under 950,000 distinct CDR3 sequences; 20% to 25% are singletons and the top ten take roughly a tenth. The sample was PBMCs from blood, taken roughly 5 days after vaccination. Receptors originate from a man aged 45 to 65 who received an inactivated influenza vaccine.

This chain links TRBV19 with TRBJ2-7, with 9 bases that match TRBD1. The CDR3 has 14 amino acids. Germline values: CDR1 LNHDA, CDR2 SQIVND (reference sequence). Trimming took 5 bases from V and 9 from J; bases not matched to a gene: 11. CDR3 nucleotide sequence: TGTGCCAGTAGTGCAACCCCCGGGACAGGGAGGCAGTACTTC. Protein: CASSATPGTGRQYF.

The chain has TRBV2 and TRBJ2-7; no clear D gene. In germline, CDR1 is SNHLY, CDR2 FYNNEI. The CDR3 runs 15 residues. Trimming stripped 1 base from V and 2 bases from J, with 12 bases between. CDR3: CASSEGGSSAYEQYF. Here the CDR3 DNA reads TGTGCCAGCAGTGAAGGAGGCAGTTCAGCCTACGAGCAGTACTTC.

This clonotype occurred many times. The V gene is TRBV12-3 or TRBV12-4, the J gene TRBJ2-7; D not certain. Trimming stripped 5 bases from V and 3 bases from J, with 8 bases between. This CDR3 contains 12 residues. The CDR3 here is CASSPSLYEQYF. For the CDR3, the DNA is TGTGCCAGCAGTCCCAGTCTCTACGAGCAGTACTTC.

The chain has TRBV18 and TRBJ2-2; TRBD1 matches 9 bases. V shed 0 bases, J shed 0 bases, and the junction held 2 bases outside the gene matches. This CDR3 comprises 17 residues. Germline-derived CDR1 and CDR2 are KGHSH and LQKENI. CDR3 bases: TGTGCCAGCTCACCACCAACAGGGGGCCCGAACACCGGGGAGCTGTTTTTT. Translation: CASSPPTGGPNTGELFF.

This clonotype was observed at least ten times. The rearrangement links TRBV7-8 to TRBJ2-7; no firm D call. V shed 0 bases and J shed 1 base, with 4 bases lying between them. The CDR3 sequence is 13 residues long. The germline gives CDR1 SGHVS, CDR2 FQNEAQ. The CDR3, as DNA: TGTGCCAGCAGCTTAGCCCAGTCCTACGAGCAGTACTTC. Translating it yields CASSLAQSYEQYF.

The sample holds a few counts of this clonotype. The chain has TRBV30 and TRBJ2-2, with D uncertain. The CDR3 extends over 14 amino acids. The ends were cut back, 2 bases at V and 4 bases at J, with 11 bases in the middle. The germline V gene encodes CDR1 GTSNPN and CDR2 SVGIG (reference sequence). In DNA, the CDR3 is TGTGCCTGGAGTCAAGAGGTCGGCACCGGGGAGCTGTTTTTT. Translated, it gives CAWSQEVGTGELFF.

The CDR3 DNA reads as TGCGCCAGCAGCCAAGATTCTAGGAATTCACCCCTCCACTTT. Amino acid sequence: CASSQDSRNSPLHF. The gene calls are TRBV4-3 and TRBJ1-6, with no clear D. This CDR3 region has 14 residues. Germline-derived CDR1 and CDR2 are LGHNA and YSLEER. V shed 0 bases and J shed 7 bases, with 7 bases lying between them.

The chain couples TRBV2 to TRBJ1-1; D ambiguous. The CDR3 is made up of 14 amino acids. Germline lookup yields CDR1 SNHLY and CDR2 FYNNEI. The V end was cut by 1 base, the J end by 8 bases, with 14 bases between. The CDR3 reads CASSEDPRYAEAFF. CDR3 in DNA: TGTGCCAGCAGTGAAGACCCGAGGTACGCCGAAGCTTTCTTT.

The chain carries TRBV10-2 and TRBJ2-1; 12 nucleotides match TRBD1. The CDR3 length is 16 residues. The trim removed 0 bases at V and 12 bases at J, leaving 9 bases unmatched. The germline V gene has CDR1 WSHSY and CDR2 SAAADI. CDR3 amino acids: CASSESGDRGLGRQFF. The CDR3 DNA sequence: TGCGCCAGCAGTGAGTCGGGGGACAGGGGGCTTGGAAGGCAGTTCTTC.

The chain has TRBV5-5 and TRBJ2-1; 11 bases map to TRBD2. The CDR3 totals 17 residues. V was pared by 0 bases and J by 0 bases, with 2 bases of the junction left unmatched. The germline V gene encodes CDR1 SGHKS and CDR2 YYEKEE (reference sequence). The CDR3 loop reads CASSLDLAGGSYNEQFF. Here the CDR3 DNA reads TGTGCCAGCAGCTTGGACCTAGCGGGAGGCTCCTACAATGAGCAGTTCTTC.

This clonotype was seen more than once but under ten times. The chain employs TRBV29-1 and TRBJ2-5; no firm D call. CDR3 length equals 16 residues. The V end was cut by 0 bases, the J end by 2 bases, with 16 bases between. CDR1 and CDR2 from the germline V gene are SQVTM and ANQGSEA. CDR3 coding DNA: TGCAGCGTTGAAGATCAGTTGGCCCGAAAACAAGAGACCCAGTACTTC. Amino acids: CSVEDQLARKQETQYF.

This clonotype was picked up many times. This sequence joins TRBV7-9 and TRBJ2-3; 8 nucleotides align to TRBD2. This CDR3 is built from 15 residues. From germline, CDR1 is SEHNR and CDR2 FQNEAQ (reference sequence). V lost 7 bases to trimming and J lost 4 bases; unmatched junction nucleotides: 10. Here the CDR3 reads CASTATSGGSDTQYF. The CDR3 coding sequence is TGTGCCAGCACGGCGACGAGCGGGGGTTCAGATACGCAGTATTTT.

The chain is built from TRBV20-1 and TRBJ1-6, with a weak D call TRBD1 (5 bases). V was shortened by 8 bases and J by 7 bases, with 15 bases between the two germline ends. Germline loops: CDR1 DFQATT, CDR2 SNEGSKA (reference sequence). The CDR3 has 13 residues. The CDR3 protein is CSWGRESNSPLHF. The CDR3 bases are TGCAGTTGGGGCAGGGAATCGAATTCACCCCTCCACTTT.

This clonotype has a handful of counts. The gene calls are TRBV6-2 or TRBV6-3 and TRBJ2-3, with D possibly TRBD1 on 6 matching bases. Germline V CDR1 and CDR2: MNHEY, SVGEGT. The length of the CDR3 is 16 residues. V was shortened by 5 bases and J by 0 bases, with 15 bases between the two germline ends. CDR3 nucleotides: TGTGCCAGCAGTCCTTACCCTACAGGGAGCACAGATACGCAGTATTTT. This translates into CASSPYPTGSTDTQYF.

At least ten counts were recorded for this clonotype. The germline gene is not matched at one end of the junction; a read error may be the cause. This rearrangement joins TRBV7-9 to TRBJ2-3; D may be TRBD2 (6 bases). The CDR3 has 14 amino acids. From germline, CDR1 is SEHNR and CDR2 FQNEAQ (reference sequence). The CDR3 reads CASSFGTGTDTQYF. The CDR3, as DNA: TGCGCCAGCAGCTTCGGGACTGGCACAGATACGCAGTATTTT.

This clonotype occurred a few times. This chain connects TRBV20-1 to TRBJ2-3; D possibly uses TRBD1 or TRBD2 (5 bases each). This CDR3 has 16 amino acids. V dropped 5 bases and J dropped 3 bases, with 21 bases sitting between them. Germline CDR1 is DFQATT and CDR2 is SNEGSKA (reference sequence). The CDR3, as DNA: TGCAGTGCTCCCGGGACCCCTAAGAGGACGACAGATACGCAGTATTTT. Amino acids: CSAPGTPKRTTDTQYF.

A few counts support this clonotype. V is TRBV20-1 and J is TRBJ2-7; 10 bases fit TRBD2. Germline V gene lookup returns CDR1 DFQATT and CDR2 SNEGSKA (reference sequence). The trim removed 4 bases at V and 4 bases at J, leaving 4 bases unmatched. This CDR3 has 13 residues. The CDR3 protein is CSAKRGGGYEQYF. Here the CDR3 DNA reads TGCAGTGCTAAGCGGGGGGGCGGTTACGAGCAGTACTTC.

This clonotype occurred a few times. The chain has TRBV20-1 and TRBJ2-5; TRBD1 matches at 8 bases. Per germline, CDR1 DFQATT and CDR2 SNEGSKA (reference sequence). After removal of 6 bases from V and 4 bases from J, the junction contained 7 bases not matched to a gene. The length of the CDR3 is 13 residues. DNA for the CDR3: TGCAGTGCGAGGACAGGGTGGCTAGAGACCCAGTACTTC. It specifies CSARTGWLETQYF.

The rearrangement joins TRBV7-9 to TRBJ1-5; no firm D call. The V gene's germline CDR1 is SEHNR and CDR2 FQNEAQ (reference sequence). V was pared by 5 bases and J by 6 bases, with 11 bases between. This CDR3 is 13 amino acids long. The CDR3 reads CASSKREGQPQHF. The CDR3 DNA is TGTGCCAGCAGCAAACGCGAAGGTCAGCCCCAGCATTTT. The full variable domain, completed using reference TRBV7-9 and TRBJ1-5, is DTGVSQNPRHKITKRGQNVTFRCDPISEHNRLYWYRQTLGQGPEFLTYFQNEAQLEKSRLLSDRFSAERPKGSFSTLEIQRTEQGDSAMYLCASSKREGQPQHFGDGTRLSIL.

The rearrangement uses TRBV10-2 and TRBJ1-1, with D perhaps matching TRBD1 (5 bases). Germline assignment: CDR1 WSHSY and CDR2 SAAADI. The length of the CDR3 is 13 residues. The V gene lost 2 bases and the J gene lost 5 bases, with 9 bases spanning the gap. CDR3 sequence (DNA): TGCGCCAGCAGTGAGGCAGGGATGACTGAAGCTTTCTTT. Protein: CASSEAGMTEAFF.

This clonotype has just a few counts. The chain joins TRBV7-2 to TRBJ2-1; no definite D call. CDR3 length: 13 amino acids. V was trimmed by 6 bases and J by 5 bases, leaving 11 bases between them. Germline V CDR1 and CDR2: SGHTA, FQGNSA. In DNA, the CDR3 is TGTGCCAGCAGGCCGCCGGCGGACAATGAGCAGTTCTTC. Its translation: CASRPPADNEQFF. Drawing the rest from reference TRBV7-2 and TRBJ2-1, the complete variable domain is GAGVSQSPSNKVTEKGKDVELRCDPISGHTALYWYRQSLGQGLEFLIYFQGNSAPDKSGLPSDRFSAERTGGSVSTLTIQRTQQEDSAVYLCASRPPADNEQFFGPGTRLTVL.

The chain joins TRBV18 to TRBJ2-6; D perhaps matches TRBD2 (5 bases). The CDR3 is made up of 19 amino acids. The V gene lost 3 bases and the J gene lost 4 bases, with 22 bases spanning the gap. In germline, CDR1 is KGHSH, CDR2 LQKENI. The CDR3 DNA is TGTGCCAGCTCACCGGAAAGTCCGGGGAAGAGTTCCGGGGCCAACGTCCTGACTTTC. As protein: CASSPESPGKSSGANVLTF. Using reference TRBV18 and TRBJ2-6 for the parts outside the CDR3, the full variable domain is NAGVMQNPRHLVRRRGQEARLRCSPMKGHSHVYWYRQLPEEGLKFMVYLQKENIIDESGMPKERFSAEFPKEGPSILRIQQVVRGDSAAYFCASSPESPGKSSGANVLTFGAGSRLTVL.

This clonotype occurred a few times. The rearrangement links TRBV20-1 to TRBJ2-5; weak D call: TRBD1 (5 bases). The CDR3 is made up of 13 amino acids. The V gene lost 3 bases and the J gene lost 5 bases, with 13 bases spanning the gap. Germline CDR1 DFQATT, CDR2 SNEGSKA (reference sequence). The CDR3 region has the DNA TGCAGTGCTAGGGGGCTAGTCGGCGAGACCCAGTACTTC. Translated, it gives CSARGLVGETQYF.

The chain joins TRBV2 to TRBJ1-1; no clear D gene. The CDR3 is 13 amino acids. CDR1 is SNHLY and CDR2 is FYNNEI in the germline V gene. V gave up 3 bases and J gave up 7 bases, with 12 bases separating them. Here the CDR3 reads CASSEYSSREAFF. DNA of the CDR3: TGTGCCAGCAGTGAGTACTCGAGTCGTGAAGCTTTCTTT. The full variable domain, its missing parts supplied by reference TRBV2 and TRBJ1-1, is EPEVTQTPSHQVTQMGQEVILRCVPISNHLYFYWYRQILGQKVEFLVSFYNNEISEKSEIFDDQFSVERPDGSNFTLKIRSTKLEDSAMYFCASSEYSSREAFFGQGTRLTVV.

The V gene is TRBV12-5, the J gene TRBJ1-2, with D maybe TRBD1 (5 bases). Trimming took 0 bases from V and 5 from J, leaving 16 bases between them. From germline, CDR1 is LGHNT and CDR2 FRNRAP. The CDR3 is made up of 16 amino acids. The CDR3 loop is CASGLVPGMGSYGYTF. In DNA, the CDR3 is TGTGCTAGTGGTTTGGTCCCAGGGATGGGGTCTTATGGCTACACCTTC.

This clonotype came up a few times. This chain links TRBV12-3 or TRBV12-4 with TRBJ2-1; 7 nucleotides align to TRBD2. The CDR3 loop spans 16 amino acids. The ends lost 3 bases at V and 2 bases at J; junction bases unmatched: 7. The CDR3 loop reads CASSLREWGTYNEQFF. In DNA, the CDR3 is TGTGCCAGCAGTTTGCGGGAGTGGGGTACCTACAATGAGCAGTTCTTC.

The chain joins TRBV6-1 to TRBJ1-1, with D uncertain. This CDR3 spans 13 amino acids. Germline-derived CDR1 and CDR2 are MNHNS and SASEGT. The V and J ends lost 2 bases and 5 bases respectively, with 9 bases between them. The DNA for the CDR3 is TGTGCCAGCAGTGAAATAAGGAGGACTGAAGCTTTCTTT. Translation gives CASSEIRRTEAFF.

This clonotype has only a few counts. V usage is TRBV20-1 and J usage is TRBJ2-3; 7 positions agree with TRBD2. CDR1 and CDR2 from the germline V gene are DFQATT and SNEGSKA (reference sequence). The CDR3 contains 14 residues. J gave up 5 bases and V 3 bases, and 8 bases lay outside the gene matches. CDR3 nucleotide sequence: TGCAGTGCTAGCCTCAGGGAGGGTGGAGATACGCAGTATTTT. Encoded protein: CSASLREGGDTQYF.

This clonotype was found a few times. The chain combines TRBV7-2 with TRBJ2-5; a possible D gene is TRBD2 (6 bases). V lost 5 bases and J 3 bases, leaving 16 bases between the germline ends. Looked up from germline, CDR1 is SGHTA and CDR2 is FQGNSA. There are 15 residues in the CDR3. This chain's CDR3 is CASSRATGTEETQYF. The CDR3 DNA sequence: TGTGCCAGCAGCAGAGCTACCGGGACTGAAGAGACCCAGTACTTC.

A few counts support this clonotype. This chain links TRBV6-2 or TRBV6-3 with TRBJ2-1; TRBD2 matches at 7 bases. Germline CDR1 reads MNHEY; CDR2 reads SVGEGT. The CDR3 extends over 16 amino acids. V lost 4 bases to trimming and J lost 4 bases; unmatched junction nucleotides: 10. For the CDR3, the DNA is TGTGCCAGCAGTTCCCCCGGACTAGGGGCTTACAATGAGCAGTTCTTC. Residues: CASSSPGLGAYNEQFF.